This TCR beta chain is drawn from a study of blood T cells in healthy people across ages. Looking at the study overall: About one barcoded beta molecule per two T cells was captured by template switching. Whole-study results and caveats: In the absence of known donor CMV status, changes in expanded clonotypes were possibly confounded.

It was with a sample-barcoded 5' primer and a J-beta primer mix that a second PCR of about 6 to 12 cycles was run. Each of the cDNA molecules was tagged by a template-switch adaptor with 12 random nucleotides. TCRdb analysed the 5' RACE reads with MiXCR anew, one entry per CDR3 protein. The sample has more than 650,000 distinct CDR3 sequences, around a fifth seen once. The CDR3 sequence is 16 residues long. The trim removed 4 bases at V and 4 bases at J, leaving 7 bases unmatched. Worth noting for this clonotype: No antigen is known for it. The CDR3 carries no conserved terminal phenylalanine or tryptophan, so it likely arises from a read error.

This sequence joins TRBV12-3 or TRBV12-4 and TRBJ2-1; 10 nucleotides line up with TRBD2. Specimen: blood. The receptor was isolated from a man between 65 and 79 years old in good health. In DNA, the CDR3 is TGTGCCAGCAGTTCCGTACTAGCGGGACTTTACAATGAGCAGTTCTCC. Amino acid sequence: CASSSVLAGLYNEQFS.